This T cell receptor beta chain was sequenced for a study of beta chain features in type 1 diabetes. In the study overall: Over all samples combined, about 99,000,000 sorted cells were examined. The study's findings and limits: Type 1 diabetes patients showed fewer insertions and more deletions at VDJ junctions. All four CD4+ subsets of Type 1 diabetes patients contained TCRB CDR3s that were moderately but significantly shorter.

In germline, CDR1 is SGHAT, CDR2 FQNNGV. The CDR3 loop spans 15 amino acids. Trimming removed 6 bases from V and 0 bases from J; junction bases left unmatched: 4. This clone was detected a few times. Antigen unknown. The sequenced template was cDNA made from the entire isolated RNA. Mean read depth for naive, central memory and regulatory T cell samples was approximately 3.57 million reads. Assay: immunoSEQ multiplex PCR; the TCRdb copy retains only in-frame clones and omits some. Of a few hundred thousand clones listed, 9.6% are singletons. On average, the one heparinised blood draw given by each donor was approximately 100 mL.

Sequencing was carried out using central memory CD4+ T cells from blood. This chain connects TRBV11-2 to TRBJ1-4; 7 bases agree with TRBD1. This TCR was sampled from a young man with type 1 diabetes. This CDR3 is CASSPGGTTNEKLFF. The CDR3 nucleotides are TGTGCCAGCAGTCCAGGGGGAACAACTAATGAAAAACTGTTTTTT. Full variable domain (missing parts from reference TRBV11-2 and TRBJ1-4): EAGVAQSPRYKIIEKRQSVAFWCNPISGHATLYWYQQILGQGPKLLIQFQNNGVVDDSQLPKDRFSAERLKGVDSTLKIQPAKLEDSAVYLCASSPGGTTNEKLFFGSGTQLSVL.